Presented here are 17 T cell receptor beta chains from one specimen sequenced in a study of blood T cell repertoires in COVID-19. TCRdb's copy holds only in-frame clones and misses some; the assay was immunoSEQ multiplex PCR. The repertoire consists of over 300,000 clones, with roughly 90% occurring once and the leading ten covering more than 0.95%. The sample was peripheral blood. All receptors derive from a middle-aged man with acute or convalescent COVID-19.

This clone turned up a few times. V and J are TRBV6-5 and TRBJ2-3; 8 bases align to TRBD2. Per the germline V gene, CDR1 is MNHEY and CDR2 is SVGAGI. V lost 8 bases, J lost 4 bases, and 8 bases stayed unmatched. This CDR3 comprises 14 residues. This CDR3 is CASQGGGWADTQYF. The CDR3 nucleotides read TGTGCCAGCCAAGGCGGGGGGTGGGCAGATACGCAGTATTTT.

This chain uses TRBV5-1 with TRBJ2-7; 9 bases match TRBD1. CDR1 is SGHRS, CDR2 YFSETQ, per germline. The CDR3 is 18 residues long. J gave up 6 bases and V 0 bases, and 16 bases lay outside the gene matches. The CDR3 DNA is TGCGCCAGCAGCTTGGCCACTTTTAGGGGACAGGGAGGCGCCGAGCAGTACTTC. It codes for CASSLATFRGQGGAEQYF.

The V gene is TRBV28, the J gene TRBJ2-7; weak D call: TRBD1 (6 bases). Trimming left V 5 bases short and J 3 bases short, with 14 bases between. This CDR3 contains 14 residues. Germline values: CDR1 MDHEN, CDR2 SYDVKM. The CDR3 bases are TGTGCCAGCAGTCAACCCGGCAGGGGCTACGAGCAGTACTTC. It codes for CASSQPGRGYEQYF.

The chain combines TRBV28 with TRBJ2-1; 10 bases fit TRBD2. Germline V lookup: CDR1 MDHEN, CDR2 SYDVKM. Germline trimming cut 3 bases from V and 7 bases from J; bases unmatched to any gene: 9. The CDR3 consists of 16 residues. The CDR3 reads CASSFLLAGVKNEQFF. The CDR3 nucleotides read TGTGCCAGCAGTTTTCTCCTAGCGGGAGTCAAGAATGAGCAGTTCTTC. Together with reference TRBV28 and TRBJ2-1, the CDR3 gives the full variable domain: DVKVTQSSRYLVKRTGEKVFLECVQDMDHENMFWYRQDPGLGLRLIYFSYDVKMKEKGDIPEGYSVSREKKERFSLILESASTNQTSMYLCASSFLLAGVKNEQFFGPGTRLTVL.

V gene TRBV7-3 combines with J gene TRBJ2-1; 10 bases fit TRBD1. The CDR3 totals 15 residues. Trimming at V came to 3 bases and at J to 6 bases, leaving 5 bases not matched to a gene. Looked up from germline, CDR1 is SGHTA and CDR2 is FQGTGA. CDR3 protein: CASSLGTGAFNEQFF. CDR3 nucleotide sequence: TGTGCCAGCAGCTTGGGGACAGGGGCTTTCAATGAGCAGTTCTTC.

V gene TRBV27 combines with J gene TRBJ1-2; D is possibly TRBD1 (6 bases). The CDR3 contains 14 residues. Germline V gene data show CDR1 as MNHEY and CDR2 as SMNVEV (reference sequence). V was pared by 2 bases and J by 4 bases, with 11 bases between. The CDR3 coding sequence is TGTGCCAGCAGTTTAATCTACAGGGCCTATGGCTACACCTTC. Amino acids: CASSLIYRAYGYTF.

The V call is TRBV9, the J call TRBJ2-7; D remains unclear. This CDR3 contains 13 residues. Germline V gene lookup returns CDR1 SGDLS and CDR2 YYNGEE. V was clipped by 3 bases and J by 3 bases, with 10 bases between them. CDR3 amino acids: CASSASTDYEQYF. In DNA form, the CDR3 reads TGTGCCAGCAGCGCTTCTACAGACTACGAGCAGTACTTC.

This clone was seen only a few times. The rearrangement links TRBV5-1 to TRBJ1-4, with 7 positions matching TRBD1. The CDR3 contains 15 residues. Trimming removed 4 bases from V and 6 bases from J; junction bases left unmatched: 9. Per germline, CDR1 SGHRS and CDR2 YFSETQ. CDR3 in amino acids: CASSARSQGDEKLFF. The CDR3 DNA is TGCGCCAGCAGCGCCCGTTCGCAGGGGGATGAAAAACTGTTTTTT.

J is TRBJ1-6 and V is TRBV5-6; no firm D call. The CDR3 has 16 residues. Germline CDR1 and CDR2: SGHDT and YYEEEE. Deletions cut 1 base from V and 0 bases from J, with 8 bases between. The CDR3 DNA sequence: TGTGCCAGCAGCTTGTTCCTTAGCTCCTATAATTCACCCCTCCACTTT. Protein product: CASSLFLSSYNSPLHF.

This chain joins TRBV10-3 and TRBJ1-1; no definite D call. Per germline, CDR1 ENHRY and CDR2 SYGVKD. V lost 10 bases to trimming and J lost 3 bases, with 12 bases between them. The CDR3 spans 12 residues. The CDR3 DNA follows: TGTGCCACCCAGGAGGCGTACACTGAAGCTTTCTTT. Translation gives CATQEAYTEAFF.

This chain joins TRBV6-6 and TRBJ2-1; no firm D call. There are 11 residues in the CDR3. Germline CDR1 and CDR2: MNHNY and SVGAGI (reference sequence). V lost 7 bases to trimming and J lost 5 bases, with 6 bases between them. CDR3: CASTVNNEQFF. The CDR3 coding sequence is TGTGCCAGCACCGTAAACAATGAGCAGTTCTTC.

The chain has TRBV11-1 and TRBJ2-2, with D perhaps matching TRBD2 (7 bases). Between the trimmed V and J ends, which lost 7 bases and 0 bases, there was a span of 15 bases. CDR3 length: 16 residues. CDR1 and CDR2 (germline): SGHAT, FQDESV (reference sequence). CDR3 in DNA: TGTGCCAGCACCCGGGGGGCGGGGACGAACACCGGGGAGCTGTTTTTT. It specifies CASTRGAGTNTGELFF.

J is TRBJ2-7 and V is TRBV7-2, with TRBD2 matching over 13 bases. With 8 bases clipped from V and 5 bases from J, the junction kept 9 bases outside the gene matches. The CDR3 is made up of 15 amino acids. The germline CDR1 and CDR2 sequences are SGHTA and FQGNSA. The CDR3 reads CASRRGTSGVNEQYF. The CDR3 region has the DNA TGTGCCAGCCGTCGGGGGACTAGCGGGGTAAACGAGCAGTACTTC.

The chain combines TRBV6-5 with TRBJ1-1, with 8 nucleotides matching TRBD1. Germline V gene data show CDR1 as MNHEY and CDR2 as SVGAGI. The CDR3 sequence is 15 residues long. The J segment lost 2 bases and the V segment lost 6 bases, leaving 8 bases of the junction unmatched. CDR3 nucleotide sequence: TGTGCCAGCAGATGGGCCCAGGGGGCAAACACTGAAGCTTTCTTT. Translating gives CASRWAQGANTEAFF.

The rearrangement uses TRBV6-5 and TRBJ2-1; 11 bases match TRBD2. The CDR3 totals 15 residues. V shed 6 bases, J shed 5 bases, and the junction held 6 bases outside the gene matches. Germline V gene sequence: CDR1 MNHEY, CDR2 SVGAGI. CDR3 DNA sequence: TGTGCCAGCAGCATGACTAGCGGGACAAACAATGAGCAGTTCTTC. Translating it yields CASSMTSGTNNEQFF.

About this clone: At one of its ends the junction is not consistent with the germline gene, which may arise from a read error. This rearrangement joins TRBV5-1 to TRBJ1-2; TRBD1 agrees at 10 bases. CDR1 SGHRS and CDR2 YFSETQ come from the germline V gene. This CDR3 region has 13 residues. Here the CDR3 reads CASSLGDRGDTLF. The CDR3, as DNA: TGCGCCAGCAGCTTGGGGGACAGGGGTGACACACTCTTC.

The chain has TRBV9 and TRBJ2-1; 8 bases align to TRBD1. Trimming cost V 2 bases and J 4 bases; bases outside gene matches: 5. Germline V gene sequence: CDR1 SGDLS, CDR2 YYNGEE. The CDR3 length is 15 residues. CDR3 DNA: TGTGCCAGCAGCGTGACAGGGGAAGGATACAATGAGCAGTTCTTC. It yields the protein CASSVTGEGYNEQFF.